This record concerns one TCR beta chain sequence. The sample originates from a study of CD8 T cells in Susac syndrome. Healthy donors, matched for age and sex, constituted the control group. Isolation of CD8+ and CD4+ T cells was performed negatively, whereas enrichment of TEMRA cells was done by FACS. Random hexamers were used to reverse transcribe an amount of roughly 0.45 to 1 ug RNA. Amplification of the TCR beta CDR3 was carried out by immunoSEQ multiplex PCR, which spanned a total of 54 Vbeta and 13 Jbeta segments. TCRdb itself ran the immunoSEQ multiplex PCR reads through MiXCR, one entry per CDR3 protein. The table shows about 140,000 distinct CDR3 sequences, with 90% to 95% occurring only once. The CDR3 has 14 amino acids. Germline CDR1 and CDR2: MNHEY and SVGEGT. Trimming removed 7 bases from V and 4 bases from J, with 13 bases in between.

The V and J genes are TRBV6-2 or TRBV6-3 and TRBJ2-2; D is unclear. This sequence was found in a human donor in good health. The sample comprised CD8+ T cells from PBMCs. The CDR3 here is CASTFPAITGELFF. CDR3 sequence (DNA): TGTGCCAGCACATTTCCCGCTATCACCGGGGAGCTGTTTTTT.